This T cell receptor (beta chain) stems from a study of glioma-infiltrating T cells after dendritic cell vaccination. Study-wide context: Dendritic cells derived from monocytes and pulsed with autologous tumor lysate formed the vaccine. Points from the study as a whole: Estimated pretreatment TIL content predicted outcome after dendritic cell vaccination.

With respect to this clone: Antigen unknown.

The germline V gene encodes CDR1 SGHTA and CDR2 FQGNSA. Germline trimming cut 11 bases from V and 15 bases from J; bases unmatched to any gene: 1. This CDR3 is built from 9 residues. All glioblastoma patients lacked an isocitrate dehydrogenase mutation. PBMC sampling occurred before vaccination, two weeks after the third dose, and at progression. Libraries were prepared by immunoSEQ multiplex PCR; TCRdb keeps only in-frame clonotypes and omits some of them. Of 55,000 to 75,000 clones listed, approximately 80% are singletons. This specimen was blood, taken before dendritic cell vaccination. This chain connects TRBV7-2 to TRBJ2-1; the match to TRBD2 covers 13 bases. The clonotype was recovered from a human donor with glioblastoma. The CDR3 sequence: CAGTSGTFF. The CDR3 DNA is TGTGCCGGGACTAGCGGGACGTTCTTC.